This TCR beta chain was found in a study of T-cell reconstitution after alpha-beta-depleted transplantation in children. J was trimmed by 8 bases and V by 6 bases; bases with no gene match: 7. The germline V gene has CDR1 MNHEY and CDR2 SVGEGT. This CDR3 has 13 amino acids. This clonotype has a handful of counts. Unique molecular identifiers tagged the TCRbeta library. TCRdb re-analysed the PCR reads in MiXCR, keeping a single row per CDR3 protein. The sample lists a few hundred thousand distinct CDR3 sequences, about an eighth occurring once. The sequence was obtained from a human donor who donated a stem cell graft to a child with Fanconi anemia. V usage is TRBV6-2 or TRBV6-3 and J usage is TRBJ2-1; TRBD1 aligns across 7 bases. The specimen was PBMCs, collected from the stem cell graft. The CDR3: CASRPQGRDEQFF. The CDR3 nucleotides are TGTGCCAGCAGACCACAGGGGCGCGATGAGCAGTTCTTC.